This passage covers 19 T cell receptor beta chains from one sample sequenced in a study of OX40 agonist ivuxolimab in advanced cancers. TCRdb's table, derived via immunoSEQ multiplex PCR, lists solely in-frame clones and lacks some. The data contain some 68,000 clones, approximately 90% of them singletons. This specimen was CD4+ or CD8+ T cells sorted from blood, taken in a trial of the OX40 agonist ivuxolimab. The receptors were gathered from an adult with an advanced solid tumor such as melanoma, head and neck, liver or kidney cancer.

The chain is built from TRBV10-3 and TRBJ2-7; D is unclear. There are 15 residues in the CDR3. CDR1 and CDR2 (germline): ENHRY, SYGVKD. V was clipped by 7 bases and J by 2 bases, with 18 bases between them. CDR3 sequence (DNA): TGTGCCATCAAGGAATCCCCAGGCCCACCCTACGAGCAGTACTTC. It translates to CAIKESPGPPYEQYF.

CDR3 nucleotides: TGCGCCAGCAGTATTCAGACGGACACTGAAGCTTTCTTT. Translation: CASSIQTDTEAFF. This chain uses TRBV10-1 with TRBJ1-1; D gene ambiguous. Trimming stripped 5 bases from V and 3 bases from J, with 10 bases between. The CDR3 is 13 residues long. CDR1 and CDR2 (germline): WNHNN, SYGVQD (reference sequence).

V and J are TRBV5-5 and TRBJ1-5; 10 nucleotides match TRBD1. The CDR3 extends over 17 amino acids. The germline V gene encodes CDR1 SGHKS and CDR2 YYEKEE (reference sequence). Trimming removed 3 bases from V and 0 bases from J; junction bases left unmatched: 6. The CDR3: CASSSGTGVYSNQPQHF. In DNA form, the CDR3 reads TGTGCCAGCAGCTCTGGGACAGGGGTCTATAGCAATCAGCCCCAGCATTTT. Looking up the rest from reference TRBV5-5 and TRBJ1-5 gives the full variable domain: DAGVTQSPTHLIKTRGQQVTLRCSPISGHKSVSWYQQVLGQGPQFIFQYYEKEERGRGNFPDRFSARQFPNYSSELNVNALLLGDSALYLCASSSGTGVYSNQPQHFGDGTRLSIL.

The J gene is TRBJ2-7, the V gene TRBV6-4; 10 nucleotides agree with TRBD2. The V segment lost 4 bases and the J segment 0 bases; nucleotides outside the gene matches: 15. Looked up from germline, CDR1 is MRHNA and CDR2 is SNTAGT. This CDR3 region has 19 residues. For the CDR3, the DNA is TGTGCCAGCAGTGCCGGGGGGGTACTAGCGGGAATAACCTCCTACGAGCAGTACTTC. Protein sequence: CASSAGGVLAGITSYEQYF.

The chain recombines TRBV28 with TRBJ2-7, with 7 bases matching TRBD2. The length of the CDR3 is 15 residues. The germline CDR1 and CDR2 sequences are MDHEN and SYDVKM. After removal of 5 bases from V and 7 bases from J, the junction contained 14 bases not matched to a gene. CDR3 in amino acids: CASSSAGLRGGEQYF. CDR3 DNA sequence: TGTGCCAGCAGTAGCGCGGGACTCCGCGGGGGTGAGCAGTACTTC.

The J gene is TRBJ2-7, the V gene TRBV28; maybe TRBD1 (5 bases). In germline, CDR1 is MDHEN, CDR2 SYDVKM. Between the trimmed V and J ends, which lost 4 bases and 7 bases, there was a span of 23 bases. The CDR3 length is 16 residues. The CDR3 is CASSSSRGLGRREQYF. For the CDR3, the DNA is TGTGCCAGCAGTTCAAGCCGCGGTTTGGGGCGCAGAGAGCAGTACTTC. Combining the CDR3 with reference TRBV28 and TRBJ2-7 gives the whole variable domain DVKVTQSSRYLVKRTGEKVFLECVQDMDHENMFWYRQDPGLGLRLIYFSYDVKMKEKGDIPEGYSVSREKKERFSLILESASTNQTSMYLCASSSSRGLGRREQYFGPGTRLTVT.

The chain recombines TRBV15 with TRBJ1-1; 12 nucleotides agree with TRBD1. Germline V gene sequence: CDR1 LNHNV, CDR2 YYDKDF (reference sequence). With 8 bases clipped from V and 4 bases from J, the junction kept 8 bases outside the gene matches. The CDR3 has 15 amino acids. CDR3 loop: CATSPGQGAPTEAFF. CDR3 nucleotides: TGTGCCACCTCCCCGGGACAGGGGGCGCCCACTGAAGCTTTCTTT.

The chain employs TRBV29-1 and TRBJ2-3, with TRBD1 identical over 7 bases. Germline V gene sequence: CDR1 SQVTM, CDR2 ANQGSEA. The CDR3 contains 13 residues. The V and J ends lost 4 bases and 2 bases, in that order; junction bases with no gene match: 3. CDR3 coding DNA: TGCAGCGTTGCGACAGGGTACACAGATACGCAGTATTTT. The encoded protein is CSVATGYTDTQYF.

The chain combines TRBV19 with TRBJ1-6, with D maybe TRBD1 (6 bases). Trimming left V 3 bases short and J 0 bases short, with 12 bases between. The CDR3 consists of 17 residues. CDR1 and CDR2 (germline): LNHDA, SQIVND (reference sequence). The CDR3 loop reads CASSIDGGRSYNSPLHF. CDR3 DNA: TGTGCCAGTAGTATTGACGGGGGCCGCTCCTATAATTCACCCCTCCACTTT.

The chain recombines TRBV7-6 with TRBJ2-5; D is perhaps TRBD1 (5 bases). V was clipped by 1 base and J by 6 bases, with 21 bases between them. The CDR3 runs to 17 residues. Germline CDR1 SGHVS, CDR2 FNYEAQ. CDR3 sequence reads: CASSLEGVGANQQTQYF. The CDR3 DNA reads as TGTGCCAGCAGCTTAGAAGGAGTAGGGGCCAATCAACAGACCCAGTACTTC.

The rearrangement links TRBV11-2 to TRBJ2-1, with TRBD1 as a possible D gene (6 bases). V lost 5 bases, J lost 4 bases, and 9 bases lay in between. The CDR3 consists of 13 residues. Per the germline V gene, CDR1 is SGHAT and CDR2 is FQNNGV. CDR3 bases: TGTGCCAGCAGCGTGGGACAATACAATGAGCAGTTCTTC. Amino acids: CASSVGQYNEQFF.

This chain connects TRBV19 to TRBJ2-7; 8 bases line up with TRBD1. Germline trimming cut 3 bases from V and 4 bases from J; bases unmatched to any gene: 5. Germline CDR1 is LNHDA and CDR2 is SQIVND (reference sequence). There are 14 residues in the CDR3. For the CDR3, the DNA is TGTGCCAGTAGTATCCAGGGGGCGGGGTACGAGCAGTACTTC. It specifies CASSIQGAGYEQYF.

CDR3 bases: TGTGCCAGCAGTTTAACAGGGTTCAGGGGCTACACCTTC. Its translation: CASSLTGFRGYTF. The rearrangement links TRBV28 to TRBJ1-2; D is perhaps TRBD1 (6 bases). This CDR3 is built from 13 residues. The germline V and J ends were trimmed by 2 bases and 8 bases, with 12 bases remaining between them. Germline values: CDR1 MDHEN, CDR2 SYDVKM.

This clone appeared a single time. Written as DNA, the CDR3 is TGTGCCAGCAGCCAGTACAGGGTGGGGAATGAGCAGTTCTTC. Translated: CASSQYRVGNEQFF. This chain joins TRBV7-2 and TRBJ2-1; the D gene is possibly TRBD1 (6 bases). Germline loops: CDR1 SGHTA, CDR2 FQGNSA. The CDR3 is made up of 14 amino acids. V lost 5 bases to trimming and J lost 7 bases, with 15 bases between them.

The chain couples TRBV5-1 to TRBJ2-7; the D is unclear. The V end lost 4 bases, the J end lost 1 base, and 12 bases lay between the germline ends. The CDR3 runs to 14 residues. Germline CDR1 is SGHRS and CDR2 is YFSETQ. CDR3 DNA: TGCGCCAGCAGCGCACAGCCGGCTTCCTACGAGCAGTACTTC. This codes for CASSAQPASYEQYF.

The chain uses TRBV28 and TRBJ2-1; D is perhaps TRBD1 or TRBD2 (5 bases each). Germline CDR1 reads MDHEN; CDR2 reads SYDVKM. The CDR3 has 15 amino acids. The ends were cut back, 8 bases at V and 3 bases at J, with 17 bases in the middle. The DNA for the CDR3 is TGTGCCAGCGGACGAGGGGCCGACGGCTACAATGAGCAGTTCTTC. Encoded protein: CASGRGADGYNEQFF.

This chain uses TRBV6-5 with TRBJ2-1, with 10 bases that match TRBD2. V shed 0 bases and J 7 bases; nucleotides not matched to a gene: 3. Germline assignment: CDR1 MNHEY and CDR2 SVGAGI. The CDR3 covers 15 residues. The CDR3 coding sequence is TGTGCCAGCAGTTACTCACTAGCGGGATTGAATGAGCAGTTCTTC. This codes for CASSYSLAGLNEQFF.

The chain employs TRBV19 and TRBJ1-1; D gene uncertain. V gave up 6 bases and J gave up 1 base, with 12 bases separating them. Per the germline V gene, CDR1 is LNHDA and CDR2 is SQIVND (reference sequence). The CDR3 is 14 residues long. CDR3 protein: CASSLERGNTEAFF. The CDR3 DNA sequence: TGTGCCAGTAGCCTAGAACGGGGGAACACTGAAGCTTTCTTT.

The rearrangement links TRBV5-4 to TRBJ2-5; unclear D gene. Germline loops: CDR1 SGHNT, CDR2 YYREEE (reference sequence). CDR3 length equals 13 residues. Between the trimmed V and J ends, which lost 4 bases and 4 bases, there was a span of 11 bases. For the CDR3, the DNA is TGTGCCAGCAGCCCACAAGGAGCAGAGACCCAGTACTTC. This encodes CASSPQGAETQYF.